The text below deals with one TCR beta chain. Its specificity is not known. These data belong to a study of cytomegalovirus exposure and HLA in healthy donors. General study points: In a later analysis, HLA-associated TCR beta chains were more clonally expanded than equally common others.

In germline, CDR1 is SGDLS, CDR2 YYNGEE. The CDR3 contains 15 residues. V trimming: 6 bases; J trimming: 2 bases; junction bases outside the gene matches: 7. The PCR had 60 Vbeta and 13 Jbeta primers. Data came from immunoSEQ multiplex PCR; TCRdb stores just in-frame clones and leaves some out. Of about 110,000 clones listed, roughly 80% are singletons. The clonotype was recovered from a man aged 50 to 59 in good health and CMV-seronegative. The sample consisted of PBMCs. The chain uses TRBV9 and TRBJ2-1, with TRBD2 matching 8 bases. CDR3 protein: CASNARLATYNEQFF. The CDR3 DNA reads TGTGCCAGCAACGCAAGACTAGCGACCTACAATGAGCAGTTCTTC.